This TCR beta chain stems from a study of CD8+ T cells in alopecia areata. Overall study findings and caveats: Lesional scalp exceeded normal scalp in clonality, especially in alopecia totalis/universalis. Scalp samples also contribute reads from the resident alphabeta T cells found in normal skin. Many expanded lesional clones remained in scalp and blood on tofacitinib.

Germline loops: CDR1 SGHDT, CDR2 YYEEEE. V was trimmed by 2 bases and J by 7 bases, leaving 15 bases between them. The CDR3 totals 15 residues. RNA was extracted and reverse transcribed into cDNA as the sequencing template. Sequencing used immunoSEQ multiplex PCR; TCRdb keeps in-frame clones, though not all of them. Of more than 150,000 clones listed, roughly three fifths are singletons. On this clone itself: Its antigen is unknown.

The treatment is: oral pan-JAK inhibitor, 5-10 mg twice daily. The TCR sequence derives from a human donor with alopecia areata. The V and J genes are TRBV5-6 and TRBJ1-4; a weak D match, TRBD1 (5 bases). The material was CD4+ T cells sorted from blood, obtained at week 4, from a patient treated with tofacitinib. DNA for the CDR3: TGTGCCAGCAGCTTAGGGGACGGGGGACCTGAAAAACTGTTTTTT. The encoded protein is CASSLGDGGPEKLFF.